This TCR beta chain was recovered during a study of monozygotic twins with cystic fibrosis. The germline V gene encodes CDR1 MRHNA and CDR2 SNTAGT. V was pared by 0 bases and J by 8 bases, with 8 bases between. This CDR3 comprises 14 residues. Notes on the study in general: Co-twins had the most similar V usage for 13 of 16 pairs, J for 8.

The protocol was immunoSEQ multiplex PCR, while the TCRdb copy is restricted to in-frame clones and leaves out a portion. The sample lists about 7,500 clones; 94% were seen once. In regard to this clone: Its target is not known.

Sequences were obtained from blood. This receptor was taken from a boy aged 2 to 10 with cystic fibrosis. The genes are TRBV6-4 and TRBJ1-6, with D unclear. Here the CDR3 reads CASSDSGEDSPLHF. In nucleotides, the CDR3 is TGTGCCAGCAGTGACTCCGGGGAAGATTCACCCCTCCACTTT.